This T cell receptor beta chain was recorded in a study of vaccination effects on CD4 cells after COVID-19. Assay used: immunoSEQ multiplex PCR; TCRdb lists only in-frame clones, some missing. The sample holds tens of thousands of clones; around 73% are singletons and the top ten take 27%. CDR1 and CDR2 from the germline V gene are SGHAT and FQNNGV. The CDR3 runs to 15 residues. Trimming took off 0 bases at V and 0 bases at J, with 9 bases between the two ends. Antigen-specific CD4+ T cell clonotypes were called by their expansion after viral peptide-pool culture in ViraFEST. At the end of 10 days of culture, CD4+ T cells were isolated. In the vaccine recipients, nucleocapsid antibodies were negative and there was no prior SARS-CoV-2 infection. Cultures had half their medium replaced with IL-2 medium on days 3 and 7. Notes on this clone: The target antigen is unknown.

The chain combines TRBV11-2 with TRBJ2-7; a weak D match, TRBD2 (5 bases). The TCR was taken from a human donor who received a COVID-19 vaccine. Specimen: CD4+ T cells from PBMCs cultured with HCoV-OC43 spike peptides, collected before COVID-19 vaccination. Subset of the sample: HCoV-OC43 spike overlapping peptide pool stimulation. Written as DNA, the CDR3 is TGTGCCAGCAGCTTAGAACCGACTAACTCCTACGAGCAGTACTTC. It translates to CASSLEPTNSYEQYF.